This T cell receptor (beta chain) was captured by sequencing in a study of long-term antiretroviral therapy in people with HIV. Study-level points and caveats: Clones with expansion before ART led the repertoire at all time points.

The CDR3 loop spans 18 amino acids. Germline V gives CDR1 LNHDA, CDR2 SQIVND (reference sequence). Losses at the gene ends were 3 bases for V and 2 bases for J; bases not matched to a gene: 12. United States facilities provided treatment to all participants with HIV. With regard to this clone: Its target is unknown.

Running of the v3.0 immunoSEQ assay took place at survey level. The data were produced by immunoSEQ multiplex PCR, yet TCRdb's version contains in-frame clones alone and is incomplete. The sample has some 31,000 clones; around 95% are singletons. V gene TRBV19 combines with J gene TRBJ1-5; 8 bases match TRBD1. The clonotype comes from a man aged 30-40 years with HIV. The sample was unsorted PBMCs, taken 5.3 years after starting antiretroviral therapy. For the CDR3, the DNA is TGTGCCAGTAGTATCGGCAGGGGGCTGTTTATTGGCAATCAGCCCCAGCATTTT. Amino acid sequence: CASSIGRGLFIGNQPQHF.